In its sample, the clone carrying this TCR beta chain was seen once. CDR3 length: 15 amino acids. Germline-derived CDR1 and CDR2 are SGHTA and FQGNSA. Deletions cut 3 bases from V and 5 bases from J, with 13 bases between. The protocol was immunoSEQ multiplex PCR, while the TCRdb copy is restricted to in-frame clones and leaves out a portion. The table shows over 150,000 clones, with 85% to 90% occurring only once. This record comes from a study of blood T cell repertoires in COVID-19. The J gene is TRBJ2-2, the V gene TRBV7-2, with a possible D match to TRBD2 (5 bases). Sequencing used peripheral blood. The TCR originated in a man between 65 and 85 years old with active or convalescent COVID-19. CDR3 residues: CASSFELGRTGELFF. DNA of the CDR3: TGTGCCAGCAGCTTTGAGCTGGGGAGAACCGGGGAGCTGTTTTTT.